The clone carrying this TCR beta chain was counted at least ten times. The CDR3 length is 16 residues. V was cut by 3 bases and J by 5 bases, with 18 bases left in between. In TCRdb, the RT-PCR reads were re-called with MiXCR into one record per CDR3 protein. The repertoire consists of about 680,000 distinct CDR3 sequences, with approximately 15% occurring once and the leading ten covering roughly 3.9%. The rearrangement uses TRBV12-3 or TRBV12-4 and TRBJ2-3; D possibly corresponds to TRBD2 (6 bases). This receptor was taken from a female donor in good health, serving as a healthy control. Material for sequencing was memory CD4+ T cells from blood. CDR3 protein: CASSFGRGAGLDTQYF. In nucleotides, the CDR3 is TGTGCCAGCAGTTTTGGCCGGGGCGCGGGGCTAGATACGCAGTATTTT.